The 27 T cell receptor beta chains given below trace back to one sample, sequenced in a study of T-cell memory formation after mild COVID-19. One entry per CDR3 protein results from TCRdb running MiXCR on the 5' RACE reads. Of a few hundred thousand distinct CDR3 sequences listed, about 23% are singletons. The sequenced material came from PBMCs or a T cell subset sorted from them (not recorded which). All receptors come from an adult woman who had mild COVID-19 (a few samples of this study predate the infection). Cell type and time point are not known.

The V gene is TRBV18, the J gene TRBJ1-6, with TRBD1 as a possible D gene (5 bases). CDR1 is KGHSH and CDR2 is LQKENI in the germline V gene. The CDR3 loop spans 14 amino acids. Trimming cost V 6 bases and J 8 bases, with 14 bases left between them. The CDR3 region has the DNA TGTGCCAGCTCCCCCCAGGACACTGATTCACCCCTCCACTTT. It encodes CASSPQDTDSPLHF.

A few counts support this clonotype. The chain uses TRBV12-3 or TRBV12-4 and TRBJ2-5; 11 bases fit TRBD2. The CDR3 runs to 17 residues. V trimming: 2 bases; J trimming: 6 bases; junction bases outside the gene matches: 11. The CDR3: CASSLRGSGRAEKTQYF. CDR3 DNA: TGTGCCAGCAGTTTACGCGGTAGCGGGAGGGCGGAAAAGACCCAGTACTTC.

This clonotype was recorded many times. The chain joins TRBV5-1 to TRBJ1-2; TRBD1 aligns across 9 bases. The CDR3 spans 15 residues. Germline loops: CDR1 SGHRS, CDR2 YFSETQ. With V trimmed by 3 bases and J by 4 bases, 7 bases remained unmatched. The CDR3 protein is CASSSTGTGSYGYTF. CDR3 sequence (DNA): TGCGCCAGCAGCTCGACCGGGACAGGGTCCTATGGCTACACCTTC.

The V call is TRBV5-1, the J call TRBJ1-4; TRBD1 agrees at 9 bases. There are 13 residues in the CDR3. Germline loops: CDR1 SGHRS, CDR2 YFSETQ. V shed 4 bases and J 12 bases; nucleotides not matched to a gene: 7. The chain's CDR3 is CASSHDRGKELFF. The CDR3 DNA follows: TGCGCCAGCAGCCACGACAGGGGGAAGGAACTGTTTTTT. Full variable domain (outside the CDR3, taken from reference TRBV5-1 and TRBJ1-4): KAGVTQTPRYLIKTRGQQVTLSCSPISGHRSVSWYQQTPGQGLQFLFEYFSETQRNKGNFPGRFSGRQFSNSRSEMNVSTLELGDSALYLCASSHDRGKELFFGSGTQLSVL.

In its sample, this clonotype was seen many times. The rearrangement links TRBV5-1 to TRBJ2-4; D possibly corresponds to TRBD1 (6 bases). The germline V and J ends were trimmed by 0 bases and 0 bases, with 13 bases remaining between them. Germline lookup yields CDR1 SGHRS and CDR2 YFSETQ. The CDR3 covers 17 residues. The CDR3 coding sequence is TGCGCCAGCAGCTTGGGGACAGTAATTTTAGCCAAAAACATTCAGTACTTC. Encoded protein: CASSLGTVILAKNIQYF.

This clonotype appeared a few times. The chain employs TRBV24-1 and TRBJ2-1, with TRBD2 as a possible D gene (6 bases). The CDR3 covers 14 residues. V lost 3 bases, J lost 6 bases, and 11 bases lay in between. Germline V gene lookup returns CDR1 KGHDR and CDR2 SFDVKD. For the CDR3, the DNA is TGTGCCACCAGTGATCCGACTAGACCCAATGAGCAGTTCTTC. Translation: CATSDPTRPNEQFF.

The rearrangement links TRBV18 to TRBJ2-3; the D is unclear. Germline CDR1 KGHSH, CDR2 LQKENI. This CDR3 comprises 13 residues. Trimming left V 0 bases short and J 6 bases short, with 7 bases between. CDR3 sequence (DNA): TGTGCCAGCTCACCACCGGTCTCTGATACGCAGTATTTT. This translates into CASSPPVSDTQYF.

This clonotype was recorded many times. V and J are TRBV12-3 or TRBV12-4 and TRBJ2-3; D unclear. Trimming took 7 bases from V and 8 from J, leaving 10 bases between them. The CDR3 is made up of 11 amino acids. Here the CDR3 DNA reads TGTGCCAGCATTAGCCGCGGTACGCAGTATTTT. Translated, it gives CASISRGTQYF.

This clonotype was seen at least ten times. J is TRBJ1-2 and V is TRBV20-1, with TRBD1 matching 10 bases. V was clipped by 5 bases and J by 8 bases; unmatched bases: 8. There are 13 residues in the CDR3. The germline V gene has CDR1 DFQATT and CDR2 SNEGSKA (reference sequence). The DNA for the CDR3 is TGCAGTGCTTCCGGGACAGGGGAGACGGGCTACACCTTC. Amino acids: CSASGTGETGYTF.

This clonotype was seen at least ten times. This CDR3 reads CSARDRDYEQYF. The DNA for the CDR3 is TGCAGTGCTAGAGACAGGGACTACGAGCAGTACTTC. The genes are TRBV20-1 and TRBJ2-7, with D maybe TRBD1 (5 bases). V lost 0 bases and J 3 bases, leaving 6 bases between the germline ends. CDR3 size: 12 residues. Germline V lookup: CDR1 DFQATT, CDR2 SNEGSKA (reference sequence).

This clonotype occurred once. CDR3 bases: TGTGCCAGCAGCCCCTGGGAGAGCACTGAAGCTTTCTTT. It yields the protein CASSPWESTEAFF. V and J are TRBV3-1 and TRBJ1-1, with unresolved D. This CDR3 is built from 13 residues. The germline CDR1 and CDR2 sequences are LGHDT and YNNKEL (reference sequence). V was pared by 4 bases and J by 4 bases, with 10 bases between.

The rearrangement joins TRBV5-1 to TRBJ2-3; 8 nucleotides line up with TRBD1. The V gene end was trimmed by 8 bases and the J gene end by 0 bases; junction bases not matched to a gene: 8. CDR3 length equals 15 residues. Germline CDR1 is SGHRS and CDR2 is YFSETQ. CDR3 protein: CASTYRGFSTDTQYF. CDR3 DNA: TGCGCCAGTACTTACAGGGGGTTTAGCACAGATACGCAGTATTTT. The entire variable domain, with the rest obtained from reference TRBV5-1 and TRBJ2-3, is as follows: KAGVTQTPRYLIKTRGQQVTLSCSPISGHRSVSWYQQTPGQGLQFLFEYFSETQRNKGNFPGRFSGRQFSNSRSEMNVSTLELGDSALYLCASTYRGFSTDTQYFGPGTRLTVL.

This clonotype was detected only a few times. J is TRBJ2-1 and V is TRBV6-2 or TRBV6-3; 13 bases fit TRBD2. The CDR3 is 19 amino acids. Germline V gene lookup returns CDR1 MNHEY and CDR2 SVGEGT. J lost 5 bases, V lost 2 bases, and 12 bases had no gene match. The chain's CDR3 is CASSYGLAGESPGNNEQFF. CDR3 bases: TGTGCCAGCAGTTACGGACTAGCGGGAGAGTCCCCGGGGAACAATGAGCAGTTCTTC.

In this sample, this clonotype turned up once. CDR3 residues: CSAPTSGGARSHEQYF. CDR3 bases: TGCAGTGCCCCGACTAGCGGGGGGGCCAGGTCCCACGAGCAGTACTTC. The chain has TRBV20-1 and TRBJ2-7; 14 bases map to TRBD2. The V gene's germline CDR1 is DFQATT and CDR2 SNEGSKA (reference sequence). With V trimmed by 6 bases and J by 5 bases, 12 bases remained unmatched. CDR3 length equals 16 residues.

This clonotype appeared a few times. This chain uses TRBV7-8 with TRBJ1-2; no reliable D call. The germline V gene has CDR1 SGHVS and CDR2 FQNEAQ. V was cut by 1 base and J by 8 bases, with 8 bases left in between. This CDR3 is 12 amino acids long. CDR3 nucleotides: TGTGCCAGCAGCTTAGATCGGCGAGGCTACACCTTC. This translates into CASSLDRRGYTF.

The chain has TRBV2 and TRBJ1-3; possible D gene TRBD1, 6 bases. The germline V gene encodes CDR1 SNHLY and CDR2 FYNNEI. CDR3 size: 15 residues. Between the trimmed V and J ends, which lost 5 bases and 3 bases, there was a span of 14 bases. The DNA of the CDR3 is TGTGCCAGCAGTCCACAGGGAACCCGTGGAAACACCATATATTTT. This sequence encodes CASSPQGTRGNTIYF.

The chain recombines TRBV12-3 or TRBV12-4 with TRBJ2-3; D is possibly TRBD2 (6 bases). CDR3 size: 12 residues. Trimming took 8 bases from V and 7 from J, leaving 13 bases between them. The CDR3 protein is CASGREANTQYF. CDR3 sequence (DNA): TGTGCCAGCGGCAGGGAGGCGAATACGCAGTATTTT.

This chain joins TRBV24-1 and TRBJ2-1, with 13 bases lining up with TRBD2. V was pared by 5 bases and J by 5 bases, with 8 bases of the junction left unmatched. The CDR3 has 17 amino acids. Germline lookup yields CDR1 KGHDR and CDR2 SFDVKD. As DNA, the CDR3 is TGTGCCACCAGTGTTGGTACTAGCGGGAGGGTAAACAATGAGCAGTTCTTC. As protein: CATSVGTSGRVNNEQFF.

V usage is TRBV7-2 and J usage is TRBJ2-7, with 12 bases identical to TRBD2. V shed 3 bases and J 5 bases; nucleotides not matched to a gene: 2. This CDR3 has 14 residues. Germline values: CDR1 SGHTA, CDR2 FQGNSA. The CDR3 region is CASSFGTSGHEQYF. The CDR3 bases are TGTGCCAGCAGCTTCGGGACTAGCGGGCACGAGCAGTACTTC.

This clonotype appeared a single time. V is TRBV30 and J is TRBJ2-3; no firm D call. The length of the CDR3 is 13 residues. Germline CDR1 is GTSNPN and CDR2 is SVGIG (reference sequence). V lost 4 bases and J 4 bases, leaving 12 bases between the germline ends. The CDR3 sequence: CAWNVKGADTQYF. CDR3 bases: TGTGCCTGGAACGTGAAGGGCGCAGATACGCAGTATTTT.

The chain has TRBV29-1 and TRBJ2-1; 8 bases map to TRBD2. The CDR3 is 14 amino acids. CDR1 is SQVTM and CDR2 is ANQGSEA in the germline V gene. J gave up 6 bases and V 2 bases, and 6 bases lay outside the gene matches. CDR3 sequence (DNA): TGCAGCGTTGAATATAGCGGGGTCTTCAATGAGCAGTTCTTC. Translated: CSVEYSGVFNEQFF.

The chain couples TRBV24-1 to TRBJ2-1; D possibly matches TRBD1 or TRBD2 (5 bases each). From germline, CDR1 is KGHDR and CDR2 SFDVKD. With 3 bases removed from V and 8 bases from J, the gap between germline ends came to 10 bases. CDR3 size: 13 residues. For the CDR3, the DNA is TGTGCCACCAGTGATCTCTCGGGGCATGAGCAGTTCTTC. It codes for CATSDLSGHEQFF.

The rearrangement uses TRBV4-3 and TRBJ1-5; the match to TRBD1 covers 10 bases. Per the germline V gene, CDR1 is LGHNA and CDR2 is YSLEER. Unmatched junction bases numbered 5, after V lost 1 base and J lost 5 bases. The CDR3 has 16 residues. CDR3 residues: CASSQGAGQGDQPQHF. DNA for the CDR3: TGCGCCAGCAGCCAAGGAGCCGGACAGGGGGATCAGCCCCAGCATTTT.

The V and J genes are TRBV4-1 and TRBJ2-3; the D is unclear. The CDR3 covers 14 residues. CDR1 is MGHRA and CDR2 is YSYEKL in the germline V gene. V gave up 0 bases and J gave up 3 bases, with 7 bases separating them. Here the CDR3 reads CASSQELATDTQYF. The CDR3 region has the DNA TGCGCCAGCAGCCAAGAGCTTGCTACAGATACGCAGTATTTT.

The J gene is TRBJ2-2, the V gene TRBV14; D remains ambiguous. Looked up from germline, CDR1 is SGHDN and CDR2 is FVKESK. This CDR3 contains 16 residues. Between the trimmed V and J ends, which lost 1 base and 3 bases, there was a span of 12 bases. The CDR3 bases are TGTGCCAGCAGCCAAGCGGCGCAGGCGTACACCGGGGAGCTGTTTTTT. Translation gives CASSQAAQAYTGELFF.

V and J are TRBV20-1 and TRBJ2-5; TRBD1 aligns across 7 bases. This CDR3 region has 14 residues. V was pared by 3 bases and J by 7 bases, with 11 bases of the junction left unmatched. Germline V gene lookup returns CDR1 DFQATT and CDR2 SNEGSKA (reference sequence). The CDR3 loop is CSARGTVSLPTQYF. The CDR3, as DNA: TGCAGTGCTAGGGGGACAGTGAGTTTACCGACCCAGTACTTC.

This clonotype was picked up a small number of times. V gene TRBV3-1 combines with J gene TRBJ1-5; D unresolved. Trimming took off 0 bases at V and 3 bases at J, with 3 bases between the two ends. Looked up from germline, CDR1 is LGHDT and CDR2 is YNNKEL (reference sequence). This CDR3 has 13 residues. Written as DNA, the CDR3 is TGTGCCAGCAGCCAAGATTACAATCAGCCCCAGCATTTT. Translation: CASSQDYNQPQHF.